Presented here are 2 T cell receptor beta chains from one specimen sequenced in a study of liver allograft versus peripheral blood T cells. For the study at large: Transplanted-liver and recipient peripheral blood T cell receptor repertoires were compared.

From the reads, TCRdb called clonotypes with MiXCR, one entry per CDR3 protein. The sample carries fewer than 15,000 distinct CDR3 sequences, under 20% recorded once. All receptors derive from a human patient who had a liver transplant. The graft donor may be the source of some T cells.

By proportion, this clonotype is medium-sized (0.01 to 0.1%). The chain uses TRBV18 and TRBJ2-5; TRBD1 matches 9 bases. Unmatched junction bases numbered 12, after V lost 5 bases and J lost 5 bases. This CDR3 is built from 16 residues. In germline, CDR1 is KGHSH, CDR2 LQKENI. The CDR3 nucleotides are TGTGCCAGCTCAATATCATGGACAGGGGTCGAGGAGACCCAGTACTTC. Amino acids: CASSISWTGVEETQYF. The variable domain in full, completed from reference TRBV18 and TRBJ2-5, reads NAGVMQNPRHLVRRRGQEARLRCSPMKGHSHVYWYRQLPEEGLKFMVYLQKENIIDESGMPKERFSAEFPKEGPSILRIQQVVRGDSAAYFCASSISWTGVEETQYFGPGTRLLVL.

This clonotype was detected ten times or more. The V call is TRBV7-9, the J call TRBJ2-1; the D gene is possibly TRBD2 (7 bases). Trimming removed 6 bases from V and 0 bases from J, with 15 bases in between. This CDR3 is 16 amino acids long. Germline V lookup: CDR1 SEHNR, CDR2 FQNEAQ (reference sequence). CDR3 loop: CASSPYRGASYNEQFF. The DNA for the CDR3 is TGTGCCAGCAGTCCCTATCGGGGGGCCTCCTACAATGAGCAGTTCTTC.